This T cell receptor beta chain was profiled in a study of blood T cell repertoires in COVID-19. Authors' processing steps: Reference gene primer amplification gave estimated nucleated cell counts. Libraries were prepared by immunoSEQ multiplex PCR; TCRdb keeps only in-frame clonotypes and omits some of them. V and J calls and clone size are copied from that table; D and trimming were computed from the DNA. The data show about 55,000 clones, around 83% seen once. Germline trimming cut 2 bases from V and 1 base from J; bases unmatched to any gene: 9. The CDR3 loop spans 17 amino acids. Germline CDR1 LNHDA, CDR2 SQIVND (reference sequence).

The receptor was isolated from a human donor in a cohort sampled during active or convalescent COVID-19. J is TRBJ2-3 and V is TRBV19; 7 bases align to TRBD2. The specimen was peripheral blood. The chain's CDR3 is CASSIIGRGSRTDTQYF. In DNA, the CDR3 is TGTGCCAGTAGTATAATTGGGCGGGGGTCCCGCACAGATACGCAGTATTTT.